A selection of T cell receptor beta chains follows, all from one sample in a study of blood T cell repertoires in COVID-19. Data came from immunoSEQ multiplex PCR; TCRdb stores just in-frame clones and leaves some out. Among 380,000 or so clones listed, approximately 89% were seen once. Sequences were obtained from PBMCs or T cells enriched from blood (not recorded which). The receptor set was obtained from a man younger than 45 who had recovered from COVID-19. Each CDR3 is given with its conserved first and last residue. A D gene is named only where the DNA matches it firmly.

cdr3_length	d_call	v_call	j_call	cdr3_aa	cdr3_nt
13	NA	TRBV9	TRBJ2-1	CASSVQGGNEQFF	TGTGCCAGCAGCGTACAGGGAGGCAATGAGCAGTTCTTC
16	TRBD2	TRBV3-1/TRBV3-2	TRBJ2-7	CASSQPLPGLSYEQYF	TGTGCCAGCAGCCAGCCCTTACCGGGACTATCCTACGAGCAGTACTTC
16	NA	TRBV19	TRBJ1-5	CASRPTVRNSNQPQHF	TGTGCCAGTAGACCGACAGTACGAAATAGCAATCAGCCCCAGCATTTT
15	TRBD2	TRBV7-2	TRBJ2-1	CASSLGGTRADEQFF	TGTGCCAGCAGCTTAGGCGGGACTAGGGCCGATGAGCAGTTCTTC
14	NA	TRBV4-3	TRBJ2-2	CASSPGMGAGELFF	TGCGCCAGCAGCCCAGGCATGGGCGCCGGGGAGCTGTTTTTT
14	NA	TRBV7-6	TRBJ2-7	CASSLRNPSYEQYF	TGTGCCAGCAGCCTCAGGAACCCCTCCTACGAGCAGTACTTC
11	NA	TRBV7-9	TRBJ1-1	CASSLGREAFF	TGTGCCAGCAGCTTAGGCAGGGAAGCTTTCTTT
17	NA	TRBV4-3	TRBJ1-6	CASSQDTGITSSSPLHF	TGCGCCAGCAGCCAAGATACGGGAATCACCTCGAGTTCACCCCTCCACTTT
16	NA	TRBV7-9	TRBJ2-1	CASSLSPRGKGDEQFF	TGTGCCAGCAGCTTAAGCCCAAGGGGGAAGGGGGATGAGCAGTTCTTC
14	NA	TRBV12-5	TRBJ1-3	CASGFGGAGNTIYF	TGTGCTAGTGGTTTTGGGGGGGCTGGAAACACCATATATTTT